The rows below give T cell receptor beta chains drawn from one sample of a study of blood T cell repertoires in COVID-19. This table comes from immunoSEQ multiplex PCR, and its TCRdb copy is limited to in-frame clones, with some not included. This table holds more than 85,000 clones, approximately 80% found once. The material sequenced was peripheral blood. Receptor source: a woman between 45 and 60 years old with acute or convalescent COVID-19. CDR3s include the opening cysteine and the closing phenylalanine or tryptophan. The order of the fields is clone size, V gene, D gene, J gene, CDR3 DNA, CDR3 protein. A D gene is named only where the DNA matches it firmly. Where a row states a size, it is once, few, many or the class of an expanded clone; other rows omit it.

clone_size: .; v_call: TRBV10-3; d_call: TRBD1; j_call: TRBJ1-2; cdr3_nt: TGTGCCACGAACAACGACAGGGACGGGGGAGGCTACACCTTC; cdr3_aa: CATNNDRDGGGYTF
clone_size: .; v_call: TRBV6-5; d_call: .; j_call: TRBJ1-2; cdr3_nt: TGTGCCAGCAGTCCCGGACAGATATATGGCTACACCTTC; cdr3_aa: CASSPGQIYGYTF
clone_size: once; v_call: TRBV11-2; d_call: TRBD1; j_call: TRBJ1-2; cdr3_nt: TGTGCCAGCAGAAGGACAGGGAGCTATGGCTACACCTTC; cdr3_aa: CASRRTGSYGYTF
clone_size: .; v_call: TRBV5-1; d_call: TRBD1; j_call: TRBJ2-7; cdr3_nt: TGCGCCAGCACGCCGACAGGGGCCTCCTACGAGCAGTACTTC; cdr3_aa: CASTPTGASYEQYF
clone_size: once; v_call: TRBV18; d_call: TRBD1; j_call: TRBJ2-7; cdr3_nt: TGTGCCAGCTCACCCTCCTTCGCAGGGGGCGCCGACGAGCAGTACTTC; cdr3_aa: CASSPSFAGGADEQYF
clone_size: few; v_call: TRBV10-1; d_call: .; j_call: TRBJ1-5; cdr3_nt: TGCGCCAGCAGTGAGTTGCCGTATTCTTTGGACTCTAACAATCAGCCCCAGCATTTT; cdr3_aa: CASSELPYSLDSNNQPQHF
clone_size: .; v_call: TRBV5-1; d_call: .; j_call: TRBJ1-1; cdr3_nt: TGCGCCAGCAGCTTACAGATCAACACTGAAGCTTTCTTT; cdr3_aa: CASSLQINTEAFF
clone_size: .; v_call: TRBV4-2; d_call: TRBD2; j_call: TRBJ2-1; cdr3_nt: TGTGCCAGCAGCCAAGATGCTCGGGGGGGCCTGAGCAATGAGCAGTTCTTC; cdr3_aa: CASSQDARGGLSNEQFF
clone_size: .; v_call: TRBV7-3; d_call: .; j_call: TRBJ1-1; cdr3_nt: TGTGCCAGCAGCTTAAACAGGGAAGTAGCTTTCTTT; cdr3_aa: CASSLNREVAFF
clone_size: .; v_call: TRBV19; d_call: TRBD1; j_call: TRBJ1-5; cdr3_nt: TGTGCCAGTAGTACTCAGGACAGGGGGTACCGTCAGCCCCAGCATTTT; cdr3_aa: CASSTQDRGYRQPQHF
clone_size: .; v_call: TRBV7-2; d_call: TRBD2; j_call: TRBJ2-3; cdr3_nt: TGTGCCAGCAGCTTAGGGGATAGCGGGGACCATGGAGACACAGATACGCAGTATTTT; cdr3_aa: CASSLGDSGDHGDTDTQYF
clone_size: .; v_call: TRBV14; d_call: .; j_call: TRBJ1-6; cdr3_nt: TGTGCCAGCAGCCAAGAGGACTTTACAAACTATAATTCACCCCTCCACTTT; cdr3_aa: CASSQEDFTNYNSPLHF
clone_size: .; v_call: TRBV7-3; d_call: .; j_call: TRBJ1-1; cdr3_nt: TGTGCCAGCAGCCTTTACAGGGCGGCCATGAACACTGAAGCTTTCTTT; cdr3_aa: CASSLYRAAMNTEAFF
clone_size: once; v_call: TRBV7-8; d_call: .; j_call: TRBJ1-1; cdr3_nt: TGTGCCAGCAGCTTAGAGGGCGTCCAGGGGAAAGCTTTCTTT; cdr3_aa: CASSLEGVQGKAFF
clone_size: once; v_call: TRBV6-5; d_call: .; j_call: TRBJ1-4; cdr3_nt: TGTGCCAGCAGTTACTCGGGGGGGCTCTTCGAAAAACTGTTTTTT; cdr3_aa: CASSYSGGLFEKLFF
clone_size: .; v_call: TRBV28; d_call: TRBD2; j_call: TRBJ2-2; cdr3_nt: TGTGCCAGCAGTTCGACTAGCCGCGGTCTAGGGGAGCTGTTTTTT; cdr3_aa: CASSSTSRGLGELFF
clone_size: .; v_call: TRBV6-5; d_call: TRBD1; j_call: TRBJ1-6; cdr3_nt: TGTGCCAGCGGAATATCCGGGACAGGGTTTGTAACCCTCCACTTT; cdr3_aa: CASGISGTGFVTLHF
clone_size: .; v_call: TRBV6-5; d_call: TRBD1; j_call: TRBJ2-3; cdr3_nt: TGTGCCAGCAGTTACTCGGGGACAGGCTCCCCAGATACGCAGTATTTT; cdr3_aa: CASSYSGTGSPDTQYF
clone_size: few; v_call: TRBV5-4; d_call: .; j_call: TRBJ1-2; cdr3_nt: TGTGCCAGCAGCATCGGGAATAACTATGGCTACACCTTC; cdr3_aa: CASSIGNNYGYTF
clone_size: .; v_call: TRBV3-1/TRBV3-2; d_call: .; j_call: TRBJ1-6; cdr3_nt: TGTGCCAGCAGCCAAGATGGGGGGGCGCATTCACCCCTCCACTTT; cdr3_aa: CASSQDGGAHSPLHF
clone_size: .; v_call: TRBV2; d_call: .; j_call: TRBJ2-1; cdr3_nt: TGTGCCAGCAAAAGGGCGGGGAATGAGCAGTTCTTC; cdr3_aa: CASKRAGNEQFF
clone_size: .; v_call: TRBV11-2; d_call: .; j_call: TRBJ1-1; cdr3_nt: TGTGCCAGCAGCTTAGGTCGACAGTCTGAAGCTTTCTTT; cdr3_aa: CASSLGRQSEAFF
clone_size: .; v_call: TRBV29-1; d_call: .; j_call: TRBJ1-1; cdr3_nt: TGCAGCGTTGAGGAGGATATGAACACTGAAGCTTTCTTT; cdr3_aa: CSVEEDMNTEAFF
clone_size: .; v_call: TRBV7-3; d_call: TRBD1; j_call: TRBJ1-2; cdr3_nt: TGTGCCAGCAGCACAGGGGCGGGCTATGGCTACACCTTC; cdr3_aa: CASSTGAGYGYTF
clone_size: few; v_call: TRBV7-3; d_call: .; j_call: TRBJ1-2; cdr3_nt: TGTGCCAGCAGCCCTACGGCAGGTTCATTAGATGGCTACACCTTC; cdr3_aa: CASSPTAGSLDGYTF
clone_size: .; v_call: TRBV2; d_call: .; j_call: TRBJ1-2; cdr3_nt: TGTGCCAGCACCGCCGACAGTCTCTATGGCTACACCTTC; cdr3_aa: CASTADSLYGYTF